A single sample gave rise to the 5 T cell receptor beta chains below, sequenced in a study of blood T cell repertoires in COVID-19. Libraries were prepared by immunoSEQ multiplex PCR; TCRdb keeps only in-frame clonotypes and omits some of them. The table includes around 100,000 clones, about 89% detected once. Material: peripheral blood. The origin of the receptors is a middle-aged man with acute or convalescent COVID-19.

The CDR3 DNA follows: TGTGCCAGCAGCTCCAAACTCGGGGGGGCCCTCACAGATACGCAGTATTTT. Translated: CASSSKLGGALTDTQYF. The V call is TRBV5-4, the J call TRBJ2-3, with 8 bases that match TRBD2. Germline V gene data show CDR1 as SGHNT and CDR2 as YYREEE (reference sequence). V lost 3 bases to trimming and J lost 2 bases; unmatched junction nucleotides: 11. The CDR3 length is 17 residues. Filled out from reference TRBV5-4 and TRBJ2-3, the complete variable domain reads ETGVTQSPTHLIKTRGQQVTLRCSSQSGHNTVSWYQQALGQGPQFIFQYYREEENGRGNFPPRFSGLQFPNYSSELNVNALELDDSALYLCASSSKLGGALTDTQYFGPGTRLTVL.

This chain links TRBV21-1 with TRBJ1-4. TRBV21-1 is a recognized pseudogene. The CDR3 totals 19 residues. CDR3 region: CASRAPGGSSSATNEKLFF. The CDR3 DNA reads TGTGCCAGCAGAGCCCCGGGGGGATCATCAAGTGCAACTAATGAAAAACTGTTTTTT.

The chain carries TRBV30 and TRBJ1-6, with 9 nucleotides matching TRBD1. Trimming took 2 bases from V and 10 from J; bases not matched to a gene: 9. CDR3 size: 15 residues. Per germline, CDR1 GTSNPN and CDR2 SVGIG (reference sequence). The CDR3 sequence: CAWSPRTGAGSPLHF. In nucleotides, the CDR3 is TGTGCCTGGAGTCCTCGGACAGGGGCAGGATCACCCCTCCACTTT.

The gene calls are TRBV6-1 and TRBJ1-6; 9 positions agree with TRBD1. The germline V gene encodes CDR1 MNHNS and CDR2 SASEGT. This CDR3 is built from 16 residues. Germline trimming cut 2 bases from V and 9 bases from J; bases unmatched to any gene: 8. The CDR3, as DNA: TGTGCCAGCAGTGAACAGCCGGGACAGGGTTTTTCACCCCTCCACTTT. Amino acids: CASSEQPGQGFSPLHF.

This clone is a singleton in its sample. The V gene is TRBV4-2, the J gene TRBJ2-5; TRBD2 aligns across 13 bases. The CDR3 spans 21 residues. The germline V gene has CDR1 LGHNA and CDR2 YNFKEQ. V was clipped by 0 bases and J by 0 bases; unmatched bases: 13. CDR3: CASSQDRGLAGTARYQETQYF. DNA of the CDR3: TGTGCCAGCAGCCAAGATAGGGGACTAGCGGGGACAGCTCGGTACCAAGAGACCCAGTACTTC.